What follows is one T cell receptor beta chain and its context. Its antigen is as yet unknown. Germline CDR1 is SGHAT and CDR2 is FQNNGV. The J segment lost 1 base and the V segment lost 1 base, leaving 0 bases of the junction unmatched. The CDR3 loop spans 15 amino acids. The sample comes from a study of cytomegalovirus exposure and HLA in healthy donors. Study-level results: Highly shared variants forming one cluster were likely a sequencing artifact. What a later analysis reportedly showed was that an Asian-associated ancestry cluster had fewer N-insertions than the roughly 700-donor mean. Later, an analysis showed that TCR beta chains associated with HLA were more clonally expanded than others that were equally common.

The PCR had 60 Vbeta and 13 Jbeta primers. The repertoire was sequenced with immunoSEQ multiplex PCR; TCRdb's copy has only in-frame clones and lacks some. The sample contains around 63,000 clones, about three quarters of which appear only once. The sequence was obtained from a middle-aged man in good health and CMV-seronegative. Sequenced input: PBMCs. The chain uses TRBV11-2 and TRBJ2-2; 7 bases match TRBD2. CDR3 protein: CASSLASGNTGELFF. In nucleotides, the CDR3 is TGTGCCAGCAGCTTAGCTAGCGGGAACACCGGGGAGCTGTTTTTT. The variable domain in full, completed from reference TRBV11-2 and TRBJ2-2, reads EAGVAQSPRYKIIEKRQSVAFWCNPISGHATLYWYQQILGQGPKLLIQFQNNGVVDDSQLPKDRFSAERLKGVDSTLKIQPAKLEDSAVYLCASSLASGNTGELFFGEGSRLTVL.